This T cell receptor beta chain was observed in a study of CD8+ T cells in alopecia areata. Overall study findings and caveats: Lesional scalp exceeded normal scalp in clonality, especially in alopecia totalis/universalis.

The CDR3 is made up of 14 amino acids. V lost 2 bases and J 8 bases, leaving 15 bases between the germline ends. CDR1 and CDR2 (germline): SGHDN, FVKESK. A note on this clone: Its target is unknown.

It was cDNA, reverse transcribed from extracted RNA, that served as the sequencing template. Profiled with immunoSEQ multiplex PCR; TCRdb holds only in-frame clones, not every one. Among hundreds of thousands of clones listed, about three fifths were seen once. The sample's treatment: oral pan-JAK inhibitor, 5-10 mg twice daily. Lesional scalp punch biopsies and peripheral blood came from alopecia areata patients. Sequencing used CD4+ T cells sorted from blood, obtained at week 24, from a patient treated with tofacitinib. V and J are TRBV14 and TRBJ1-2; tentative D call: TRBD1 (6 bases). The receptor was isolated from a human donor with alopecia areata. CDR3 residues: CASSQRRGGPGYTF. The CDR3 DNA reads as TGTGCCAGCAGCCAACGTAGGGGGGGACCGGGCTACACCTTC. The full variable domain, rest sourced from reference TRBV14 and TRBJ1-2, is EAGVTQFPSHSVIEKGQTVTLRCDPISGHDNLYWYRRVMGKEIKFLLHFVKESKQDESGMPNNRFLAERTGGTYSTLKVQPAELEDSGVYFCASSQRRGGPGYTFGSGTRLTVV.